This TCR beta chain was profiled in a study of T-cell memory formation after mild COVID-19. Study at large: TCR clusters largely stayed donor specific.

Broader study findings: Researchers report contracting CD4+ clones mostly in CM and EM, with CD8+ clones in EMRA. Several responding clones turned up in pre-infection memory, indicating that cross-reactive memory may have taken part.

This clonotype was observed many times. Its antigen is unidentified. A 5'RACE reaction primed in the constant segment made cDNA libraries of TCR alpha and TCR beta, and these carried sample barcodes and UMIs. MiXCR was run by TCRdb on the 5' RACE reads, yielding one entry per CDR3 protein. The sample consists of roughly 450,000 distinct CDR3 sequences, about a sixth of them appearing once. The source material was PBMCs or a T cell subset sorted from them (not recorded which). This receptor was identified in a man in his late teens or twenties who had mild COVID-19 (a few samples of this study predate the infection). Cell type and time point are not known.

The CDR3 nucleotides are TGTGCCAGCAGCCGTCGGGACAGGGCCAGCACAGATACGCAGTATTTT. Its translation is CASSRRDRASTDTQYF. This chain links TRBV12-3 or TRBV12-4 with TRBJ2-3; 9 bases are a match to TRBD1. This CDR3 is 16 amino acids long. With V trimmed by 6 bases and J by 0 bases, 7 bases remained unmatched.